This T cell receptor beta chain was obtained from a study of blood T cell repertoires in COVID-19. Generated by immunoSEQ multiplex PCR, the TCRdb table keeps only in-frame clones and is missing some. The table lists under 250,000 clones, 88% of them singletons. Losses at the gene ends were 0 bases for V and 2 bases for J; bases not matched to a gene: 2. Per the germline V gene, CDR1 is SGHDT and CDR2 is YYEEEE. The CDR3 runs to 15 residues. The genes are TRBV5-6 and TRBJ2-3; 8 nucleotides match TRBD2. The TCR originated in a man at least 80 years old with acute or convalescent COVID-19. Specimen: peripheral blood. CDR3 in DNA: TGTGCCAGCAGCTTGGGTAGCGGGGACACAGATACGCAGTATTTT. It translates to CASSLGSGDTDTQYF.